This is a list of T cell receptor beta chains from one sample in a study of T cell repertoires in cytomegalovirus infection. Each CDR3 protein is one row after TCRdb ran MiXCR on the reads. The sample shows some 230,000 distinct CDR3 sequences, approximately 24% of them seen only once. Sequenced sample: CD8+ T cells from PBMCs. Every receptor here comes from a human donor in good health (CMV status not recorded). Some clones in this sample may be carry-over from other donors' samples. CDR3s include the opening cysteine and the closing phenylalanine or tryptophan. D genes are given only for firm matches. Part of the rows lack a size; the others show once, few, many or a class for expanded clones.

CDR3nt: TGTGCCAGCAACCACCCGAGGGCGGGGGGAGCCTACGAGCAGTACTTC; CDR3aa: CASNHPRAGGAYEQYF; abundance: .; d_gene: TRBD2; j_gene: TRBJ2-7; v_gene: TRBV7-8
CDR3nt: TGTGCCATCAGTGACGGTAGCGGGGGTTCATTGACCCAGTACTTC; CDR3aa: CAISDGSGGSLTQYF; abundance: few; d_gene: TRBD2; j_gene: TRBJ2-5; v_gene: TRBV10-3
CDR3nt: TGTGCCAGCAGTCACCAATACGAGCAGTACTTC; CDR3aa: CASSHQYEQYF; abundance: few; d_gene: .; j_gene: TRBJ2-7; v_gene: TRBV28
CDR3nt: TGTGCCAGCACTAACAGGGCTGGCGACAATGAGCAGTTCTTC; CDR3aa: CASTNRAGDNEQFF; abundance: many; d_gene: .; j_gene: TRBJ2-1; v_gene: TRBV6-1
CDR3nt: TGCAGTGCTAGACCCCAGAACACCGGGGAGCTGTTTTTT; CDR3aa: CSARPQNTGELFF; abundance: .; d_gene: .; j_gene: TRBJ2-2; v_gene: TRBV20-1
CDR3nt: TGTGCCAGCAGCTTATATGGGGTAGAGACCCAGTACTTC; CDR3aa: CASSLYGVETQYF; abundance: many; d_gene: .; j_gene: TRBJ2-5; v_gene: TRBV7-6
CDR3nt: TGTGCCAGCAGTTTAACTCTGACAGGGGGTGGCTATGGCTACACCTTC; CDR3aa: CASSLTLTGGGYGYTF; abundance: .; d_gene: TRBD1; j_gene: TRBJ1-2; v_gene: TRBV28
CDR3nt: TGCAGTGTGACCCACGGAGGGAATGAGCAGTTCTTC; CDR3aa: CSVTHGGNEQFF; abundance: .; d_gene: .; j_gene: TRBJ2-1; v_gene: TRBV20-1
CDR3nt: TGTGCCAGCAGCCAGCAGCTCCCCTTGGTCTCGAATACGCAGTATTTT; CDR3aa: CASSQQLPLVSNTQYF; abundance: many; d_gene: .; j_gene: TRBJ2-3; v_gene: TRBV7-3
CDR3nt: TGTGCCAGCAGTTTAAGGCAGTCGCAGACTAACTATGGCTACACCTTC; CDR3aa: CASSLRQSQTNYGYTF; abundance: .; d_gene: .; j_gene: TRBJ1-2; v_gene: TRBV28
CDR3nt: TGTGCCAGCAGTCTCCGACAGGGAGTAGAAGCTTTCTTT; CDR3aa: CASSLRQGVEAFF; abundance: few; d_gene: TRBD1; j_gene: TRBJ1-1; v_gene: TRBV12-3/TRBV12-4
CDR3nt: TGTGCCAGCAGGGGACTAGCGGGGGGGCCAGTGGCAGATACGCAGTATTTT; CDR3aa: CASRGLAGGPVADTQYF; abundance: few; d_gene: TRBD2; j_gene: TRBJ2-3; v_gene: TRBV2
CDR3nt: TGTGCCAGCAGCCCCGACCCCAATGAGCAGTTCTTC; CDR3aa: CASSPDPNEQFF; abundance: many; d_gene: .; j_gene: TRBJ2-1; v_gene: TRBV7-8
CDR3nt: TGTGCCAGCAGTTTATCGGGAGGCGTCGAGCAGTACTTC; CDR3aa: CASSLSGGVEQYF; abundance: .; d_gene: TRBD2; j_gene: TRBJ2-7; v_gene: TRBV28
CDR3nt: TGTGCCAGCTCACCGCAGGACGATTCCACCGGGGAGCTGTTTTTT; CDR3aa: CASSPQDDSTGELFF; abundance: .; d_gene: .; j_gene: TRBJ2-2; v_gene: TRBV18
CDR3nt: TGTGCCAGCAGCTCTCCGAACCTCGGGCCCAATGAGCAGTTCTTC; CDR3aa: CASSSPNLGPNEQFF; abundance: few; d_gene: .; j_gene: TRBJ2-1; v_gene: TRBV7-9
CDR3nt: TGTGCCAGCAGCGACAATGAGCAGTTCTTC; CDR3aa: CASSDNEQFF; abundance: many; d_gene: .; j_gene: TRBJ2-1; v_gene: TRBV11-1
CDR3nt: TGTGCCAGCAGCGTGGAACCCGGGACAGGGAAGATTCGAGAGACCCAGTACTTC; CDR3aa: CASSVEPGTGKIRETQYF; abundance: many; d_gene: TRBD1; j_gene: TRBJ2-5; v_gene: TRBV9
CDR3nt: TGCAGTGCTAGAGATTATCGGTGGTATGGGACAGACCAAGAGACCCAGTACTTC; CDR3aa: CSARDYRWYGTDQETQYF; abundance: .; d_gene: TRBD1; j_gene: TRBJ2-5; v_gene: TRBV20-1
CDR3nt: TGTGCCAGCAGCTTCGGACAGGGTACAACTGAAGCTTTCTTT; CDR3aa: CASSFGQGTTEAFF; abundance: many; d_gene: TRBD1; j_gene: TRBJ1-1; v_gene: TRBV7-2
CDR3nt: TGTGCCAGCAGCTCCCACCCTCTAGCGGGGGTCGCCGGGGAGCTGTTTTTT; CDR3aa: CASSSHPLAGVAGELFF; abundance: many; d_gene: TRBD2; j_gene: TRBJ2-2; v_gene: TRBV11-2
CDR3nt: TGTGCCAGCAGCCAACCTCAGGGAAGGGATAGCAATCAGCCCCAGCATTTT; CDR3aa: CASSQPQGRDSNQPQHF; abundance: .; d_gene: .; j_gene: TRBJ1-5; v_gene: TRBV4-1
CDR3nt: TGTGCCAGCAGCCAAGCTCTCTCAGAGCGGGCCAATGAGCAGTTCTTC; CDR3aa: CASSQALSERANEQFF; abundance: many; d_gene: .; j_gene: TRBJ2-1; v_gene: TRBV4-2
CDR3nt: TGCAGCGTTGTGGTAATCCCCGAAGCTTTCTTT; CDR3aa: CSVVVIPEAFF; abundance: few; d_gene: .; j_gene: TRBJ1-1; v_gene: TRBV29-1
CDR3nt: TGTGCCTCTAGCGGGGCCACATGGAGCTCCTACGAGCAGTACTTC; CDR3aa: CASSGATWSSYEQYF; abundance: .; d_gene: TRBD2; j_gene: TRBJ2-7; v_gene: TRBV11-2
CDR3nt: TGTGCCACCAGCTCAAGTAGCACAGATACGCAGTATTTT; CDR3aa: CATSSSSTDTQYF; abundance: .; d_gene: .; j_gene: TRBJ2-3; v_gene: TRBV15
CDR3nt: TGTGCCAGCAGTCGGAGGGACATACAAGAGACCCAGTACTTC; CDR3aa: CASSRRDIQETQYF; abundance: many; d_gene: .; j_gene: TRBJ2-5; v_gene: TRBV12-3/TRBV12-4
CDR3nt: TGTGCCAGTACTTCCAACCATCGAGATACGCAGTATTTT; CDR3aa: CASTSNHRDTQYF; abundance: .; d_gene: .; j_gene: TRBJ2-3; v_gene: TRBV27
CDR3nt: TGTGCCAGCAGCTATGACAGGCCACGTCCAGAGACCCAGTACTTC; CDR3aa: CASSYDRPRPETQYF; abundance: few; d_gene: .; j_gene: TRBJ2-5; v_gene: TRBV5-4
CDR3nt: TGTGCCAGCAAGCTCGGGGCACTAGCCAAAAACATTCAGTACTTC; CDR3aa: CASKLGALAKNIQYF; abundance: .; d_gene: .; j_gene: TRBJ2-4; v_gene: TRBV2
CDR3nt: TGTGCCAGCAGCTTAGCGCTGGGGCAGGGCTACGAGCAGTACTTC; CDR3aa: CASSLALGQGYEQYF; abundance: many; d_gene: .; j_gene: TRBJ2-7; v_gene: TRBV7-2
CDR3nt: TGTGCCAGCAGTTTGACCCCCTCCTTCTACGAGCAGTACTTC; CDR3aa: CASSLTPSFYEQYF; abundance: many; d_gene: .; j_gene: TRBJ2-7; v_gene: TRBV28
CDR3nt: TGTGCCAGCAGCTTAGGGGGGCCAGGGACAGATACGCAGTATTTT; CDR3aa: CASSLGGPGTDTQYF; abundance: many; d_gene: .; j_gene: TRBJ2-3; v_gene: TRBV7-8
CDR3nt: TGTGCCAGCAGTTTAGGAAGGGCCGAGGATAATGAAAAACTGTTTTTT; CDR3aa: CASSLGRAEDNEKLFF; abundance: few; d_gene: .; j_gene: TRBJ1-4; v_gene: TRBV28
CDR3nt: TGCAGTGCTAGAGGCGCCACCGGGCGATGGGCTGAAGCTTTCTTT; CDR3aa: CSARGATGRWAEAFF; abundance: few; d_gene: .; j_gene: TRBJ1-1; v_gene: TRBV20-1
CDR3nt: TGTGCCAGCAGCTTAGCGGGTAGCGGGGGGCTGTTCAATGAGCAGTTCTTC; CDR3aa: CASSLAGSGGLFNEQFF; abundance: few; d_gene: TRBD2; j_gene: TRBJ2-1; v_gene: TRBV7-8
CDR3nt: TGTGCCATCAGTGTCACCCGGACAGGGTATAACTATGGCTACACCTTC; CDR3aa: CAISVTRTGYNYGYTF; abundance: .; d_gene: TRBD1; j_gene: TRBJ1-2; v_gene: TRBV10-3
CDR3nt: TGTGCCAGCAGTACGTCCCCGGAGACCCAGTACTTC; CDR3aa: CASSTSPETQYF; abundance: many; d_gene: .; j_gene: TRBJ2-5; v_gene: TRBV12-3/TRBV12-4
CDR3nt: TGTGCCAGCGGCCCGGACAGGAGCTCCTACGAGCAGTACTTC; CDR3aa: CASGPDRSSYEQYF; abundance: few; d_gene: TRBD1; j_gene: TRBJ2-7; v_gene: TRBV7-6
CDR3nt: TGTGCCATCAGTGTTTTTGAGGGGGGGCGTGAAGATACGCAGTATTTT; CDR3aa: CAISVFEGGREDTQYF; abundance: few; d_gene: .; j_gene: TRBJ2-3; v_gene: TRBV10-3
CDR3nt: TGTGCCAGCAGCTTAGTTAGCACGCCCCAGGAGCAGTACTTC; CDR3aa: CASSLVSTPQEQYF; abundance: many; d_gene: .; j_gene: TRBJ2-7; v_gene: TRBV7-2
CDR3nt: TGTGCCAGCAGTTTAGGGACATTCAATGAAAAACTGTTTTTT; CDR3aa: CASSLGTFNEKLFF; abundance: few; d_gene: .; j_gene: TRBJ1-4; v_gene: TRBV28
CDR3nt: TGTGCCAGCAGTTACCATCAGGATCATTACCAAGAGACCCAGTACTTC; CDR3aa: CASSYHQDHYQETQYF; abundance: many; d_gene: .; j_gene: TRBJ2-5; v_gene: TRBV6-5
CDR3nt: TGTGCCAGCTCACGAGGACAGGTGGCTAACTATGGCTACACCTTC; CDR3aa: CASSRGQVANYGYTF; abundance: .; d_gene: TRBD1; j_gene: TRBJ1-2; v_gene: TRBV18